This T cell receptor (beta chain) was recovered during a study of blood T cell repertoires in COVID-19. Study summary: T cells, B-cell-depleted T cells, or PBMCs supplied cDNA or gDNA.

Everyone who took part was roughly 18 to 89 years old, and they came from about 25 US areas. TCRdb keeps only in-frame clones here, not all; method: immunoSEQ multiplex PCR. The sample lists around 130,000 clones, 84% seen once, with under 4% in the top ten. The length of the CDR3 is 11 residues. The V and J ends lost 3 bases and 2 bases respectively, with 2 bases between them. Germline CDR1 and CDR2: SGHNT and YYREEE (reference sequence). This sequence originates from a woman aged 30 to 39 who had recovered from COVID-19. The sequencing input was PBMCs or T cells enriched from blood (not recorded which). This sequence joins TRBV5-4 and TRBJ2-5, with D unclear. CDR3 region: CASSSQETQYF. Here the CDR3 DNA reads TGTGCCAGCAGCTCTCAAGAGACCCAGTACTTC.